This T cell receptor (beta chain) stems from a study of blood T cell repertoires in COVID-19. Study details: Samples of COVID-19 (acute and convalescent) were obtained from the United States, Italy and Spain. The analysed material was cDNA or gDNA that came from T cells, B-cell-depleted T cells, or PBMCs.

The CDR3 length is 18 residues. Germline CDR1 reads LNHDA; CDR2 reads SQIVND (reference sequence). J gave up 5 bases and V 6 bases, and 16 bases lay outside the gene matches. Some clones are missing from TCRdb's copy, which holds only in-frame ones; the method was immunoSEQ multiplex PCR. This sample has under 300,000 clones, with roughly 84% found just once. This chain joins TRBV19 and TRBJ2-3, with 11 nucleotides matching TRBD2. The sequencing input was peripheral blood. The receptor's source is a woman aged 40 to 50 who had recovered from COVID-19. The CDR3 is CASSHGVGLAGGRDTQYF. The CDR3 DNA reads as TGTGCCAGTAGCCACGGGGTGGGGCTAGCGGGGGGACGAGATACGCAGTATTTT.